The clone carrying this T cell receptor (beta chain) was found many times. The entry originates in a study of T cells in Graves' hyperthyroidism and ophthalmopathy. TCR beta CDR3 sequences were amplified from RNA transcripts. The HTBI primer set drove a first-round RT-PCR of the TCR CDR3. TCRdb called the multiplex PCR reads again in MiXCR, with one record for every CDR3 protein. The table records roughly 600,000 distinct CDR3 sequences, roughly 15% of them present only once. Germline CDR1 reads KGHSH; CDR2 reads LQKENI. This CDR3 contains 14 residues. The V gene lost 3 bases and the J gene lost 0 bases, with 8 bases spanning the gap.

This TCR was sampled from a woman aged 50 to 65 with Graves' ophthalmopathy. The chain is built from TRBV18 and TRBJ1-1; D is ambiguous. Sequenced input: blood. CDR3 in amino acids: CASSPVHMNTEAFF. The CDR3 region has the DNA TGTGCCAGCTCACCGGTTCATATGAACACTGAAGCTTTCTTT.